Given below is one T cell receptor (beta chain) in context. The assay was immunoSEQ multiplex PCR, and TCRdb's table has in-frame clones only and misses some. The sample carries hundreds of thousands of clones, less than 85% recorded once. This sample is part of a study of shared clonotypes between healthy human individuals. In the study overall: Each donor had three CD4 naive, three CD4 memory, two CD8 naive and one CD8 memory plate.

The CDR3 is 14 residues long. Germline CDR1 reads MDHEN; CDR2 reads SYDVKM. Unmatched junction bases numbered 8, after V lost 7 bases and J lost 6 bases. The receptor was isolated from a woman aged 25 to 45 in good health. The chain recombines TRBV28 with TRBJ2-1; TRBD2 agrees at 8 bases. Specimen: memory CD4+ T cells sorted from blood. Subset denoted: CD45RA-negative fraction. CDR3 region: CASIAGNDFNEQFF. Written as DNA, the CDR3 is TGTGCCAGCATAGCGGGGAATGATTTCAATGAGCAGTTCTTC.